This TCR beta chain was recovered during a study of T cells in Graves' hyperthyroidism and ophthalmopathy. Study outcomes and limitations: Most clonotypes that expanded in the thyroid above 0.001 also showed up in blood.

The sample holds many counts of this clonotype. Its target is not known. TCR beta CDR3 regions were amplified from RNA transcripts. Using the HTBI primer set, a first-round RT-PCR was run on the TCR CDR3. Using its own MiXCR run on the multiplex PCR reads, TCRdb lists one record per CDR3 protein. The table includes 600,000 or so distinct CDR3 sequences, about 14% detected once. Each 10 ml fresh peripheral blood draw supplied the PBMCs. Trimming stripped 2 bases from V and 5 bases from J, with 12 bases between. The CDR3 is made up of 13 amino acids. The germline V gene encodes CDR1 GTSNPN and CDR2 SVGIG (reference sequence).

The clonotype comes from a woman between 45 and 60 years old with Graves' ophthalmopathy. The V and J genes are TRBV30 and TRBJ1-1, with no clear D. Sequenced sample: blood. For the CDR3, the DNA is TGTGCCTGGAGTTTTGACCTGGGGACTGAAGCTTTCTTT. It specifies CAWSFDLGTEAFF. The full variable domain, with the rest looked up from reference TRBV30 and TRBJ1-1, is SQTIHQWPATLVQPVGSPLSLECTVEGTSNPNLYWYRQAAGRGLQLLFYSVGIGQISSEVPQNLSASRPQDRQFILSSKKLLLSDSGFYLCAWSFDLGTEAFFGQGTRLTVV.